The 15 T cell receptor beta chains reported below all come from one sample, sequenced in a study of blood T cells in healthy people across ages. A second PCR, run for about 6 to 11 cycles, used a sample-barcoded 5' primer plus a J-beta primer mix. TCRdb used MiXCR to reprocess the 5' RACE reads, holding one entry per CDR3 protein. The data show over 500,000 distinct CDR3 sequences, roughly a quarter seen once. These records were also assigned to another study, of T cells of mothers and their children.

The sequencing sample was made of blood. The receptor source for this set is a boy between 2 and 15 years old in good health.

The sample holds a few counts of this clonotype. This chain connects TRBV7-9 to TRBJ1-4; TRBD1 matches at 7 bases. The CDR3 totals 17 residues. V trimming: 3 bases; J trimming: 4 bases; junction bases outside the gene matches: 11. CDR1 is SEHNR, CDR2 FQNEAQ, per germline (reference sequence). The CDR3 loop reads CASSLGSRQGYNEKLFF. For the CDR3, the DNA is TGTGCCAGCAGCTTGGGTTCCCGACAGGGCTATAATGAAAAACTGTTTTTT. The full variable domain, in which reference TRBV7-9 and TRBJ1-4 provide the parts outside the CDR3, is DTGVSQNPRHKITKRGQNVTFRCDPISEHNRLYWYRQTLGQGPEFLTYFQNEAQLEKSRLLSDRFSAERPKGSFSTLEIQRTEQGDSAMYLCASSLGSRQGYNEKLFFGSGTQLSVL.

CDR3 loop: CASSLDRTSYPGANVLTF. As DNA, the CDR3 is TGTGCCAGCAGCTTAGATCGGACATCGTACCCTGGGGCCAACGTCCTGACTTTC. The V gene is TRBV5-6, the J gene TRBJ2-6, with D possibly being TRBD1 (5 bases). The CDR3 extends over 18 amino acids. The V end was cut by 2 bases, the J end by 2 bases, with 17 bases between. Germline-derived CDR1 and CDR2 are SGHDT and YYEEEE.

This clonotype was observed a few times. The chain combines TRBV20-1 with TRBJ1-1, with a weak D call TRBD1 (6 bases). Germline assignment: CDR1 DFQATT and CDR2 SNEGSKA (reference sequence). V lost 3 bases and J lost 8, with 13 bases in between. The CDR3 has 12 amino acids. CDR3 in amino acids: CSASRGQGEAFF. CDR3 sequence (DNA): TGCAGTGCTAGCCGAGGGCAGGGGGAAGCTTTCTTT.

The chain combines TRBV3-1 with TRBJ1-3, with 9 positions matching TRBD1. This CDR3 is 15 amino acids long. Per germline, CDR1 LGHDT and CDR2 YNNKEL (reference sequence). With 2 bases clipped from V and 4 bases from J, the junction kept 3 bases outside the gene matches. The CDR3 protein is CASSQMGTGGNTIYF. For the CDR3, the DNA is TGTGCCAGCAGCCAAATGGGGACAGGGGGAAACACCATATATTTT. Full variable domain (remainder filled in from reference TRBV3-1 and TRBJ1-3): DTAVSQTPKYLVTQMGNDKSIKCEQNLGHDTMYWYKQDSKKFLKIMFSYNNKELIINETVPNRFSPKSPDKAHLNLHINSLELGDSAVYFCASSQMGTGGNTIYFGEGSWLTVV.

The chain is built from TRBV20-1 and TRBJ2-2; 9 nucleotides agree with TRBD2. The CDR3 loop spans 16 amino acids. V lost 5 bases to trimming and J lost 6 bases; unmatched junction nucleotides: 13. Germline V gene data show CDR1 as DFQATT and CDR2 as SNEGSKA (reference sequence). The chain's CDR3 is CSAYPSGRRKSGELFF. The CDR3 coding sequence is TGCAGTGCTTACCCGAGCGGGAGGAGGAAATCCGGGGAGCTGTTTTTT.

CDR3 in amino acids: CASSILDLWPYEQYF. DNA of the CDR3: TGTGCCAGCAGCATCCTGGACCTCTGGCCCTACGAGCAGTACTTC. V gene TRBV11-2 combines with J gene TRBJ2-7; unclear D gene. This CDR3 contains 15 residues. V lost 5 bases to trimming and J lost 2 bases, with 16 bases between them. The germline V gene encodes CDR1 SGHAT and CDR2 FQNNGV.

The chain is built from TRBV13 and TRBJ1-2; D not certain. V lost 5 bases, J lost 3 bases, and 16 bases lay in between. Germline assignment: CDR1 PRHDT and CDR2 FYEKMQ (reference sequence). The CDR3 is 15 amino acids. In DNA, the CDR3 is TGTGCCAGCAGCCTCCGATTGGAGGACTACTATGGCTACACCTTC. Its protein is CASSLRLEDYYGYTF. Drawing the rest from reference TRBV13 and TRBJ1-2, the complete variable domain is AAGVIQSPRHLIKEKRETATLKCYPIPRHDTVYWYQQGPGQDPQFLISFYEKMQSDKGSIPDRFSAQQFSDYHSELNMSSLELGDSALYFCASSLRLEDYYGYTFGSGTRLTVV.

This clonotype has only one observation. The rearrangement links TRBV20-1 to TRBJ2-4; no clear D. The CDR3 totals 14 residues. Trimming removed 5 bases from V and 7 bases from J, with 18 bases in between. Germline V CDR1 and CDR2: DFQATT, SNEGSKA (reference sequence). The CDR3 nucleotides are TGCAGTGCTCCTCTCTCCTCAGGCACGAACATTCAGTACTTC. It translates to CSAPLSSGTNIQYF.

CDR3 amino acids: CASSVSPRAPGELFF. CDR3 nucleotides: TGCGCCAGCAGTGTATCTCCCAGGGCCCCGGGGGAGCTGTTTTTT. The chain couples TRBV10-1 to TRBJ2-2; perhaps TRBD1 as D (5 bases). V was shortened by 4 bases and J by 8 bases, with 17 bases between the two germline ends. CDR3 length: 15 residues. CDR1 and CDR2 from the germline V gene are WNHNN and SYGVQD (reference sequence).

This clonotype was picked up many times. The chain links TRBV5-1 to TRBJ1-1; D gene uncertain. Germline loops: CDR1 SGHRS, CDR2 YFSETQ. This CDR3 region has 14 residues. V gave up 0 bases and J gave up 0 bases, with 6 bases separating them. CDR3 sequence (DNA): TGCGCCAGCAGCTTGGTAGGTGTGAACACTGAAGCTTTCTTT. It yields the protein CASSLVGVNTEAFF.

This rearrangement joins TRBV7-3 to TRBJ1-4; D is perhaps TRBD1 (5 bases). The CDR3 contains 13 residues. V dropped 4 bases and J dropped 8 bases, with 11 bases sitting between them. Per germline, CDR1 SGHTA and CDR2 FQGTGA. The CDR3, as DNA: TGTGCCAGCAGCTCGGGACCTCGGGAAAAACTGTTTTTT. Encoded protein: CASSSGPREKLFF.

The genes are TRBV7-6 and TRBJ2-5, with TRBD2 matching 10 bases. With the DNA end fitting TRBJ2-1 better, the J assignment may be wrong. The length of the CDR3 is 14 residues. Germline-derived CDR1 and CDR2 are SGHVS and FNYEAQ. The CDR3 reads CASSPWTSGDEQFF. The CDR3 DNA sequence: TGTGCCAGCAGCCCATGGACTAGCGGCGATGAGCAGTTCTTC.

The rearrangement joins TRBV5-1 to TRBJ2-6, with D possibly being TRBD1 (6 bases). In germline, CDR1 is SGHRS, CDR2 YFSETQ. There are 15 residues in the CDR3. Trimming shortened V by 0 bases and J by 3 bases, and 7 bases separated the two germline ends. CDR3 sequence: CASSLEGGGANVLTF. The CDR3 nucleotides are TGCGCCAGCAGCTTGGAAGGGGGTGGGGCCAACGTCCTGACTTTC. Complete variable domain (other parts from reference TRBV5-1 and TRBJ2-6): KAGVTQTPRYLIKTRGQQVTLSCSPISGHRSVSWYQQTPGQGLQFLFEYFSETQRNKGNFPGRFSGRQFSNSRSEMNVSTLELGDSALYLCASSLEGGGANVLTFGAGSRLTVL.

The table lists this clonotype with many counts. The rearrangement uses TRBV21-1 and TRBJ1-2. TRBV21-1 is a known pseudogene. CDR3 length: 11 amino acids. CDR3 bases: TGTGCCAGCAGCAATCGAGTTGGCTACACCTTC. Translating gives CASSNRVGYTF.

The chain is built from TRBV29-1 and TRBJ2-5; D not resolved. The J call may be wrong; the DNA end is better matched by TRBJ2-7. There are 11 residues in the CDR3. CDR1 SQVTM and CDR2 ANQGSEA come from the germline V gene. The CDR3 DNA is TGCAGCGCACTTGCAACCTACGAGCAGTACTTC. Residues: CSALATYEQYF.